Shown below are 19 T cell receptor beta chains from a single sample sequenced in a study of identical twins. In TCRdb, the 5' RACE reads were re-called with MiXCR into one record per CDR3 protein. The profile shows about 330,000 distinct CDR3 sequences, over 9% of them singletons. This same sample was also part of a study on yellow fever vaccine responses in identical twins.

Input material: CD8+ T cells sorted from blood. These receptors originate from a woman between 18 and 29 years old in good health.

This clonotype was observed once. This rearrangement joins TRBV6-1 to TRBJ2-2; perhaps TRBD1 as D (6 bases). This CDR3 contains 16 residues. CDR1 and CDR2 from the germline V gene are MNHNS and SASEGT. Trimming took 0 bases from V and 6 from J, leaving 14 bases between them. The CDR3 loop is CASSEAGARTAGELFF. CDR3 DNA: TGTGCCAGCAGTGAAGCGGGGGCCCGTACCGCCGGGGAGCTGTTTTTT.

This clonotype was counted only a few times. The chain couples TRBV4-2 to TRBJ1-2; 8 nucleotides match TRBD1. CDR3 size: 16 residues. Unmatched junction bases numbered 7, after V lost 0 bases and J lost 4 bases. Germline V lookup: CDR1 LGHNA, CDR2 YNFKEQ. CDR3 coding DNA: TGTGCCAGCAGCCAAGATGTGGCAGGGGGCATCTATGGCTACACCTTC. Protein product: CASSQDVAGGIYGYTF.

This clonotype was counted only a few times. The chain recombines TRBV2 with TRBJ2-7, with D possibly TRBD1 on 5 matching bases. Per the germline V gene, CDR1 is SNHLY and CDR2 is FYNNEI. Trimming removed 6 bases at V and 0 bases at J, with 24 bases between. The CDR3 spans 18 residues. The CDR3 bases are TGTGCCAGCAGCGTGGCCAAGGGCCTAAGGGGTAGCTCCTACGAGCAGTACTTC. Translating it yields CASSVAKGLRGSSYEQYF.

The rearrangement uses TRBV13 and TRBJ2-1, with unresolved D. V gave up 2 bases and J gave up 2 bases, with 10 bases separating them. Germline values: CDR1 PRHDT, CDR2 FYEKMQ (reference sequence). The CDR3 has 15 amino acids. The CDR3 DNA reads TGTGCCAGCAGCTTACCGGATTTCGCCTACAATGAGCAGTTCTTC. Protein: CASSLPDFAYNEQFF.

This clonotype was seen more than once but under ten times. The J gene is TRBJ2-5, the V gene TRBV11-2, with D tentatively TRBD1 or TRBD2 (5 bases each). Germline V CDR1 and CDR2: SGHAT, FQNNGV. Trimming shortened V by 3 bases and J by 7 bases, and 12 bases separated the two germline ends. This CDR3 has 13 amino acids. DNA for the CDR3: TGTGCCAGCAGCTTGCAGGGAGTGGGGACCCAGTACTTC. Translation: CASSLQGVGTQYF.

This clonotype appeared a few times. V usage is TRBV15 and J usage is TRBJ1-4; D remains unclear. CDR1 and CDR2 from the germline V gene are LNHNV and YYDKDF (reference sequence). The ends were cut back, 7 bases at V and 4 bases at J, with 7 bases in the middle. The CDR3 sequence is 12 residues long. This chain's CDR3 is CATKDGNEKLFF. The CDR3, as DNA: TGTGCCACCAAAGACGGTAATGAAAAACTGTTTTTT.

In its sample, this clonotype was seen many times. The V gene is TRBV12-3 or TRBV12-4, the J gene TRBJ2-3; TRBD2 matches at 9 bases. The trim removed 5 bases at V and 2 bases at J, leaving 8 bases unmatched. The length of the CDR3 is 16 residues. The CDR3 sequence is CASSPLSGRFTDTQYF. The CDR3 DNA is TGTGCCAGCAGTCCACTTAGCGGGAGATTCACAGATACGCAGTATTTT.

V is TRBV20-1 and J is TRBJ2-5; 10 bases are a match to TRBD1. In germline, CDR1 is DFQATT, CDR2 SNEGSKA (reference sequence). The CDR3 sequence is 14 residues long. J lost 1 base, V lost 3 bases, and 2 bases had no gene match. The CDR3 DNA sequence: TGCAGTGCTAGGGACAGGGGGGGCCAAGAGACCCAGTACTTC. This codes for CSARDRGGQETQYF.

V is TRBV7-9 and J is TRBJ2-1; 9 positions agree with TRBD2. V shed 3 bases and J 8 bases; nucleotides not matched to a gene: 8. This CDR3 comprises 15 residues. Germline assignment: CDR1 SEHNR and CDR2 FQNEAQ (reference sequence). In DNA, the CDR3 is TGTGCCAGCAGCTTCCCTAGCGGGATCATCGATGAGCAGTTCTTC. Protein sequence: CASSFPSGIIDEQFF.

The chain has TRBV27 and TRBJ2-1, with TRBD2 as a possible D gene (7 bases). The CDR3 contains 17 residues. The germline gives CDR1 MNHEY, CDR2 SMNVEV (reference sequence). Trimming cost V 1 base and J 9 bases, with 22 bases left between them. The CDR3 region is CASSLWGLAGGGGEQFF. DNA for the CDR3: TGTGCCAGCAGTTTATGGGGGCTAGCCGGGGGAGGGGGTGAGCAGTTCTTC.

In its sample, this clonotype was seen many times. J is TRBJ2-3 and V is TRBV6-5; 16 bases fit TRBD2. The CDR3 is 17 residues long. V lost 4 bases and J lost 2; bases outside the gene matches: 3. Germline CDR1 reads MNHEY; CDR2 reads SVGAGI. The CDR3 protein is CASSSGLAGGITDTQYF. In DNA, the CDR3 is TGTGCCAGCAGTTCGGGACTAGCGGGAGGGATCACAGATACGCAGTATTTT.

This sequence joins TRBV4-1 and TRBJ2-2, with a tentative D call TRBD2 (6 bases). The V gene's germline CDR1 is MGHRA and CDR2 YSYEKL. The ends were cut back, 1 base at V and 3 bases at J, with 15 bases in the middle. The CDR3 contains 17 residues. Written as DNA, the CDR3 is TGCGCCAGCAGCCAAGGATCGGGAGTGGGGTACACCGGGGAGCTGTTTTTT. Protein product: CASSQGSGVGYTGELFF.

This clonotype was observed a handful of times. J is TRBJ2-3 and V is TRBV15, with 10 bases fitting TRBD2. Germline CDR1 reads LNHNV; CDR2 reads YYDKDF (reference sequence). This CDR3 is 16 amino acids long. V lost 2 bases, J lost 3 bases, and 5 bases stayed unmatched. The CDR3 nucleotides are TGTGCCACCAGCAGACAGCGGGGGGGCGAGACAGATACGCAGTATTTT. It is translated as CATSRQRGGETDTQYF.

This clonotype occurred many times. This chain joins TRBV2 and TRBJ2-1; 11 positions match TRBD2. The junction had 9 bases not matched to a gene; V was cut back by 5 bases and J by 0 bases. The CDR3 has 18 residues. Germline CDR1 SNHLY, CDR2 FYNNEI. CDR3 DNA sequence: TGTGCCAGCAGTTCCCGGGATAGCGGGAGGGCCTCCTACAATGAGCAGTTCTTC. This encodes CASSSRDSGRASYNEQFF. Supplemented by reference TRBV2 and TRBJ2-1, the full variable domain reads EPEVTQTPSHQVTQMGQEVILRCVPISNHLYFYWYRQILGQKVEFLVSFYNNEISEKSEIFDDQFSVERPDGSNFTLKIRSTKLEDSAMYFCASSSRDSGRASYNEQFFGPGTRLTVL.

This clonotype came up a few times. The chain employs TRBV2 and TRBJ2-5; D is unresolved. Germline CDR1 is SNHLY and CDR2 is FYNNEI. There are 12 residues in the CDR3. Trimming removed 2 bases at V and 5 bases at J, with 6 bases between. The CDR3 region is CASSELPETQYF. The CDR3 DNA follows: TGTGCCAGCAGTGAACTACCCGAGACCCAGTACTTC.

This chain uses TRBV7-9 with TRBJ2-1; D is unclear. The CDR3 is 14 amino acids. V was cut by 4 bases and J by 6 bases, with 13 bases left in between. CDR1 and CDR2 from the germline V gene are SEHNR and FQNEAQ (reference sequence). The DNA of the CDR3 is TGTGCCAGCAGCTCATCGCGGACCTTCAATGAGCAGTTCTTC. Encoded protein: CASSSSRTFNEQFF.

The chain couples TRBV4-2 to TRBJ2-1, with D uncertain. V lost 1 base and J 6 bases, leaving 4 bases between the germline ends. Germline CDR1 is LGHNA and CDR2 is YNFKEQ. This CDR3 has 12 residues. CDR3: CASSQGPNEQFF. The CDR3 region has the DNA TGTGCCAGCAGCCAAGGGCCCAATGAGCAGTTCTTC.

This clonotype was picked up many times. The rearrangement links TRBV28 to TRBJ2-7; TRBD1 aligns across 9 bases. V was pared by 6 bases and J by 2 bases, with 5 bases of the junction left unmatched. CDR3 size: 14 residues. Germline CDR1 and CDR2: MDHEN and SYDVKM. The CDR3 protein is CASSLGQGAYEQYV. DNA for the CDR3: TGTGCCAGCAGCCTGGGACAGGGAGCCTACGAGCAGTACGTC.

The chain joins TRBV13 to TRBJ2-1; D perhaps matches TRBD2 (6 bases). The CDR3 has 16 amino acids. The ends were cut back, 6 bases at V and 0 bases at J, with 15 bases in the middle. CDR1 is PRHDT and CDR2 is FYEKMQ in the germline V gene (reference sequence). The CDR3 is CASSPAGLLSYNEQFF. In DNA, the CDR3 is TGTGCCAGCAGTCCCGCGGGGTTACTCTCCTACAATGAGCAGTTCTTC.